Below are 15 T cell receptor beta chains sequenced from a single sample in a study of shared clonotypes between healthy human individuals (dated by TCRdb to about 2020). For the CD8 naive samples, CD45RO-negative cells were positively selected for CCR7, yielding a CD45RA+CCR7+ population from which TemRA cells were excluded. To prepare the library, the immunoSEQ multiplex PCR assay was applied. In its TCRdb copy, this immuneACCESS table keeps in-frame sequences only and misses some clones. Where compared with another copy, unresolved V genes explain less than half of these, and the others have no known cause. Recorded for this sample are about 2 million clones; approximately 94% of them occurred a single time. Clones ranked in the top ten supply around 1.1% of the sample. Specimen: naive CD8+ T cells sorted from blood. The cell subset or site label, as the study defines it: CD45RA+CCR7+. Receptors were obtained from a man aged 18 to 29 in good health.

This chain joins TRBV5-4 and TRBJ2-1; D perhaps matches TRBD2 (5 bases). Deletions cut 4 bases from V and 0 bases from J, with 11 bases between. The CDR3 consists of 15 residues. CDR1 and CDR2 (germline): SGHNT, YYREEE (reference sequence). The CDR3 loop is CASSQDSTSYNEQFF. The CDR3 region has the DNA TGTGCCAGCAGCCAGGACTCGACCTCCTACAATGAGCAGTTCTTC.

The chain links TRBV2 to TRBJ2-5; possibly TRBD1 for D (5 bases). The CDR3 sequence is 16 residues long. V was pared by 0 bases and J by 2 bases, with 13 bases between. The germline CDR1 and CDR2 sequences are SNHLY and FYNNEI. CDR3 loop: CASSEAPRTKQETQYF. The CDR3 nucleotides are TGTGCCAGCAGTGAAGCGCCCCGGACAAAACAAGAGACCCAGTACTTC.

This clone was detected a few times. The sample carries other DNA sequences with the same CDR3. The chain combines TRBV19 with TRBJ1-1, with D possibly being TRBD1 (6 bases). Germline V lookup: CDR1 LNHDA, CDR2 SQIVND (reference sequence). The V gene lost 3 bases and the J gene lost 3 bases, with 8 bases spanning the gap. The CDR3 consists of 13 residues. CDR3 sequence (DNA): TGTGCCAGTAGTATCGGGGGCTACACTGAAGCTTTCTTT. It specifies CASSIGGYTEAFF. Together with reference TRBV19 and TRBJ1-1, the CDR3 gives the full variable domain: DGGITQSPKYLFRKEGQNVTLSCEQNLNHDAMYWYRQDPGQGLRLIYYSQIVNDFQKGDIAEGYSVSREKKESFPLTVTSAQKNPTAFYLCASSIGGYTEAFFGQGTRLTVV.

This chain uses TRBV10-3 with TRBJ1-4, with D possibly TRBD1 on 5 matching bases. The CDR3 contains 13 residues. The germline CDR1 and CDR2 sequences are ENHRY and SYGVKD. V lost 6 bases and J 8 bases, leaving 13 bases between the germline ends. The CDR3 DNA follows: TGTGCCATCAGACAGGAATCCGACGAAAAACTGTTTTTT. Translation gives CAIRQESDEKLFF.

The gene calls are TRBV7-9 and TRBJ1-2; 8 bases line up with TRBD1. Germline V CDR1 and CDR2: SEHNR, FQNEAQ (reference sequence). Unmatched junction bases numbered 10, after V lost 5 bases and J lost 2 bases. The CDR3 loop spans 16 amino acids. CDR3 residues: CASSDYQGATNYGYTF. The CDR3 bases are TGTGCCAGCAGCGACTACCAGGGGGCAACCAACTATGGCTACACCTTC. Filled out from reference TRBV7-9 and TRBJ1-2, the complete variable domain reads DTGVSQNPRHKITKRGQNVTFRCDPISEHNRLYWYRQTLGQGPEFLTYFQNEAQLEKSRLLSDRFSAERPKGSFSTLEIQRTEQGDSAMYLCASSDYQGATNYGYTFGSGTRLTVV.

The chain combines TRBV5-8 with TRBJ1-1, with D unclear. The CDR3 extends over 17 amino acids. In germline, CDR1 is SGHTS, CDR2 YDEGEE. Trimming pared 2 bases from V and 0 bases from J, leaving 17 bases between. The CDR3 reads CASSFIGVTIMNTEAFF. CDR3 in DNA: TGTGCCAGCAGCTTCATAGGAGTCACGATTATGAACACTGAAGCTTTCTTT.

The J gene is TRBJ2-1, the V gene TRBV19; 9 bases map to TRBD1. Trimming removed 0 bases from V and 7 bases from J; junction bases left unmatched: 7. Germline values: CDR1 LNHDA, CDR2 SQIVND (reference sequence). The CDR3 consists of 16 residues. CDR3 bases: TGTGCCAGTAGTATAGATCGACAGGGGGGAAAGAATGAGCAGTTCTTC. Protein sequence: CASSIDRQGGKNEQFF.

V gene TRBV2 combines with J gene TRBJ1-5; D uncertain. CDR3 size: 14 residues. The germline V gene has CDR1 SNHLY and CDR2 FYNNEI. The V end lost 7 bases, the J end lost 5 bases, and 15 bases lay between the germline ends. Written as DNA, the CDR3 is TGTGCCAGCACCGAGGTGGTATTCGATCAGCCCCAGCATTTT. Its protein product is CASTEVVFDQPQHF.

This clone is a singleton in its sample. This rearrangement joins TRBV5-6 to TRBJ2-1; 7 bases map to TRBD1. Trimming at V came to 5 bases and at J to 0 bases, leaving 11 bases not matched to a gene. Germline-derived CDR1 and CDR2 are SGHDT and YYEEEE. The CDR3 is 17 residues long. CDR3 DNA sequence: TGTGCCAGCAGTTACGAAGGGGGCCCCTACTCCTACAATGAGCAGTTCTTC. The encoded protein is CASSYEGGPYSYNEQFF.

The CDR3 DNA follows: TGTGCCAGCAGCTTAGTAAAAGGGCACGAGCAGTACTTC. Encoded protein: CASSLVKGHEQYF. V gene TRBV11-3 combines with J gene TRBJ2-7; unclear D gene. Per germline, CDR1 SGHNT and CDR2 YENEEA. Deletions cut 1 base from V and 5 bases from J, with 9 bases between. The CDR3 runs 13 residues.

The V and J genes are TRBV11-3 and TRBJ2-5; D remains ambiguous. In germline, CDR1 is SGHNT, CDR2 YENEEA. V was cut by 9 bases and J by 2 bases, with 1 base left in between. The CDR3 covers 9 residues. The DNA for the CDR3 is TGTGCCAGACAAGAGACCCAGTACTTC. It translates to CARQETQYF.

The chain recombines TRBV28 with TRBJ2-5; 7 bases fit TRBD2. From germline, CDR1 is MDHEN and CDR2 SYDVKM. The CDR3 extends over 16 amino acids. The junction had 5 bases not matched to a gene; V was cut back by 0 bases and J by 1 base. The chain's CDR3 is CASSLWGTNLQETQYF. In nucleotides, the CDR3 is TGTGCCAGCAGTTTATGGGGGACTAACCTCCAAGAGACCCAGTACTTC.

The chain is built from TRBV10-2 and TRBJ2-7, with TRBD2 matching 9 bases. The CDR3 is 14 amino acids. CDR1 is WSHSY, CDR2 SAAADI, per germline. The V gene end was trimmed by 6 bases and the J gene end by 3 bases; junction bases not matched to a gene: 6. CDR3 in amino acids: CASSGPSGVYEQYF. The CDR3 DNA reads as TGCGCCAGCAGCGGCCCTAGCGGGGTCTACGAGCAGTACTTC.

The CDR3 DNA follows: TGTGCCAGCACCTTGGGGGGACAGGGGATGAACGAGCAGTACTTC. As protein: CASTLGGQGMNEQYF. V and J are TRBV25-1 and TRBJ2-7; TRBD1 matches 10 bases. Germline assignment: CDR1 MGHDK and CDR2 SYGVNS. V lost 7 bases to trimming and J lost 5 bases; unmatched junction nucleotides: 11. The CDR3 has 15 residues.

The table lists this clone with a count of one. The rearrangement joins TRBV6-6 to TRBJ2-2; maybe TRBD1 (6 bases). The ends were cut back, 6 bases at V and 0 bases at J, with 11 bases in the middle. Germline V lookup: CDR1 MNHNY, CDR2 SVGAGI (reference sequence). The CDR3 extends over 15 amino acids. CDR3 sequence: CASSTGHANTGELFF. DNA of the CDR3: TGTGCCAGCAGCACGGGACACGCGAACACCGGGGAGCTGTTTTTT.